This T cell receptor beta chain was identified during a study of fetal regulatory T cell absence and autoimmunity. The survey-level immunoSEQ assay was used. This table comes from immunoSEQ multiplex PCR, and its TCRdb copy is limited to in-frame clones, with some not included. The sample gives about 95,000 clones, more than 70% of which show up once; roughly 2% is in the top ten. Trimming stripped 0 bases from V and 5 bases from J, with 4 bases between. CDR1 KGHSH and CDR2 LQKENI come from the germline V gene. The CDR3 length is 12 residues. This clone occurred a few times. Its target is not known. Findings of the study overall: Some top pancreas TCR clones were over 95-fold enriched versus cord blood. In IPEX syndrome, oligoclonal enrichment was read as supporting prenatal antigen-driven autoimmunity in the pancreas. TRB gene family usage was broadly similar in cord blood and pancreas.

The source of this sequence is a male donor with IPEX syndrome. The sequencing sample was made of pancreas tissue. V usage is TRBV18 and J usage is TRBJ1-2; D is unclear. The CDR3 coding sequence is TGTGCCAGCTCACCACCAGGGTATGGCTACACCTTC. The encoded protein is CASSPPGYGYTF. The whole variable domain, filled in from reference TRBV18 and TRBJ1-2, reads NAGVMQNPRHLVRRRGQEARLRCSPMKGHSHVYWYRQLPEEGLKFMVYLQKENIIDESGMPKERFSAEFPKEGPSILRIQQVVRGDSAAYFCASSPPGYGYTFGSGTRLTVV.